What follows are 5 T cell receptor beta chains derived from one specimen sequenced in a study of CD8 T cells in Susac syndrome. With random hexamers, about 0.5 to 1 ug RNA was reverse transcribed. TCRdb re-called the immunoSEQ multiplex PCR reads through MiXCR, storing one row per CDR3 protein. The table shows 170,000 or so distinct CDR3 sequences, with around 93% occurring only once. Sequenced: CD4+ T cells from PBMCs. These receptors originate from a human donor with multiple sclerosis.

This chain links TRBV6-5 with TRBJ2-7; D not resolved. V was cut by 6 bases and J by 5 bases, with 17 bases left in between. In germline, CDR1 is MNHEY, CDR2 SVGAGI. The CDR3 contains 14 residues. Written as DNA, the CDR3 is TGTGCCAGCAGGACCACTGAACCGTCCGACGAGCAGTACTTC. Translating gives CASRTTEPSDEQYF.

V and J are TRBV9 and TRBJ2-1, with TRBD2 as a possible D gene (5 bases). The length of the CDR3 is 13 residues. The ends were cut back, 5 bases at V and 5 bases at J, with 11 bases in the middle. Germline CDR1 is SGDLS and CDR2 is YYNGEE. The CDR3 DNA follows: TGTGCCAGCAGTCTTAGAGGGAACAATGAGCAGTTCTTC. Its protein product is CASSLRGNNEQFF.

V and J are TRBV9 and TRBJ1-5, with a tentative D call TRBD1 (5 bases). The CDR3 contains 15 residues. V dropped 0 bases and J dropped 4 bases, with 11 bases sitting between them. Germline values: CDR1 SGDLS, CDR2 YYNGEE. CDR3 protein: CASSVAGEPNQPQHF. The CDR3, as DNA: TGTGCCAGCAGCGTAGCGGGGGAACCGAATCAGCCCCAGCATTTT.

This chain connects TRBV20-1 to TRBJ1-2; tentative D call: TRBD1 (5 bases). V was pared by 4 bases and J by 6 bases, with 18 bases between. This CDR3 is 14 amino acids long. The V gene's germline CDR1 is DFQATT and CDR2 SNEGSKA (reference sequence). CDR3 amino acids: CSATSFQGLNGYTF. DNA of the CDR3: TGCAGTGCTACCTCGTTCCAGGGCCTAAATGGCTACACCTTC.

V and J are TRBV28 and TRBJ2-7, with D possibly matching TRBD1 (5 bases). The CDR3 contains 14 residues. With 3 bases removed from V and 0 bases from J, the gap between germline ends came to 9 bases. Germline V CDR1 and CDR2: MDHEN, SYDVKM. CDR3: CASSLKGNSYEQYF. As DNA, the CDR3 is TGTGCCAGCAGTTTGAAGGGGAACTCCTACGAGCAGTACTTC.